This TCR beta chain came from a study of Graves' ophthalmopathy and Graves' hyperthyroidism. Ten or more counts support this clonotype. RNA transcripts yielded amplified TCR beta CDR3 regions. RT-PCR in the first round used HTBI primers; a second-round multiplex PCR followed. TCRdb passed the multiplex PCR reads through MiXCR, listing each CDR3 protein once. This sample has some 370,000 distinct CDR3 sequences, with roughly 17% found just once. The CDR3 spans 13 residues. Germline-derived CDR1 and CDR2 are MDHEN and SYDVKM. Trimming stripped 3 bases from V and 4 bases from J, with 10 bases between. The receptor's source is an adult woman with stable Graves' hyperthyroidism. The gene calls are TRBV28 and TRBJ2-7; D gene ambiguous. Sequenced: peripheral blood. The DNA for the CDR3 is TGTGCCAGCAGTTTGGCCTTTGTGTACGAGCAGTACTTC. Translated: CASSLAFVYEQYF.